The 14 T cell receptor beta chains given below trace back to one sample, sequenced in a study of shared clonotypes between healthy human individuals. Assay used: immunoSEQ multiplex PCR; TCRdb lists only in-frame clones, some missing. The profile shows roughly 640,000 clones, 74% of them singletons. Sequences were obtained from memory CD4+ T cells sorted from blood. Specified subset: CD45RA-negative fraction. These receptors were collected from a woman aged 30 to 39 in good health.

The rearrangement links TRBV7-9 to TRBJ1-1; 8 bases match TRBD1. CDR1 and CDR2 (germline): SEHNR, FQNEAQ (reference sequence). This CDR3 has 15 residues. Losses at the gene ends were 3 bases for V and 4 bases for J; bases not matched to a gene: 7. In DNA form, the CDR3 reads TGTGCCAGCAGCTTGGGGACAGGCCGGGTCACTGAAGCTTTCTTT. Translating gives CASSLGTGRVTEAFF. The variable domain in full, with the rest retrieved from reference TRBV7-9 and TRBJ1-1, is DTGVSQNPRHKITKRGQNVTFRCDPISEHNRLYWYRQTLGQGPEFLTYFQNEAQLEKSRLLSDRFSAERPKGSFSTLEIQRTEQGDSAMYLCASSLGTGRVTEAFFGQGTRLTVV.

The gene calls are TRBV2 and TRBJ2-3, with D hard to call. Per the germline V gene, CDR1 is SNHLY and CDR2 is FYNNEI. This CDR3 has 12 residues. Trimming removed 5 bases at V and 6 bases at J, with 9 bases between. The CDR3 nucleotides read TGTGCCAGCAGTTACACCCCGGATACGCAGTATTTT. Its protein is CASSYTPDTQYF.

The gene calls are TRBV19 and TRBJ2-1, with 11 bases lining up with TRBD1. V lost 0 bases to trimming and J lost 3 bases; unmatched junction nucleotides: 4. The CDR3 is 17 amino acids. Germline V gene data show CDR1 as LNHDA and CDR2 as SQIVND (reference sequence). The CDR3 sequence: CASSIDWGTGGYNEQFF. CDR3 DNA: TGTGCCAGTAGTATAGACTGGGGGACAGGGGGCTACAATGAGCAGTTCTTC.

This chain connects TRBV18 to TRBJ2-5; D is possibly TRBD1 (5 bases). This CDR3 is 14 amino acids long. V was trimmed by 5 bases and J by 4 bases, leaving 14 bases between them. Germline assignment: CDR1 KGHSH and CDR2 LQKENI. The CDR3 DNA follows: TGTGCCAGCTCAAGTGACTCAGGGATAGAGACCCAGTACTTC. Protein: CASSSDSGIETQYF.

This chain connects TRBV30 to TRBJ2-1, with 9 bases that match TRBD2. The CDR3 extends over 14 amino acids. The trim removed 4 bases at V and 8 bases at J, leaving 9 bases unmatched. CDR1 GTSNPN and CDR2 SVGIG come from the germline V gene (reference sequence). The CDR3 region is CAWNSGSSLDEQFF. CDR3 nucleotide sequence: TGTGCCTGGAATAGCGGGAGTTCTTTAGATGAGCAGTTCTTC.

The CDR3 DNA reads as TGTGCCAGCAGCTTTGAGGCTGTAGCGGGCGCCTACAATGAGCAGTTCTTC. As protein: CASSFEAVAGAYNEQFF. The rearrangement joins TRBV7-2 to TRBJ2-1, with 7 bases identical to TRBD2. This CDR3 is 17 amino acids long. J gave up 2 bases and V 3 bases, and 10 bases lay outside the gene matches. CDR1 is SGHTA, CDR2 FQGNSA, per germline.

The CDR3 is CASSQGGLATEAFF. The CDR3 nucleotides read TGTGCCAGCAGTCAGGGGGGCTTGGCCACTGAAGCTTTCTTT. The chain uses TRBV5-4 and TRBJ1-1, with 7 bases matching TRBD1. V lost 5 bases and J lost 4; bases outside the gene matches: 8. The germline V gene encodes CDR1 SGHNT and CDR2 YYREEE (reference sequence). The CDR3 runs to 14 residues.

This clone occurred once. The V and J genes are TRBV28 and TRBJ1-3, with D possibly TRBD1 on 5 matching bases. The germline V gene has CDR1 MDHEN and CDR2 SYDVKM. The CDR3 spans 15 residues. The V end lost 6 bases, the J end lost 8 bases, and 20 bases lay between the germline ends. The CDR3 nucleotides read TGTGCCAGCAGCCGTCCCGGGACTGGGGGGGACACCATATATTTT. As protein: CASSRPGTGGDTIYF.

CDR3 sequence reads: CAWSVGLAGRNEQFF. As DNA, the CDR3 is TGTGCCTGGAGTGTCGGCCTAGCGGGACGCAATGAGCAGTTCTTC. The chain links TRBV30 to TRBJ2-1; 9 bases map to TRBD2. The V gene end was trimmed by 0 bases and the J gene end by 6 bases; junction bases not matched to a gene: 6. Germline loops: CDR1 GTSNPN, CDR2 SVGIG (reference sequence). The CDR3 has 15 amino acids. The full variable domain, with the rest looked up from reference TRBV30 and TRBJ2-1, is SQTIHQWPATLVQPVGSPLSLECTVEGTSNPNLYWYRQAAGRGLQLLFYSVGIGQISSEVPQNLSASRPQDRQFILSSKKLLLSDSGFYLCAWSVGLAGRNEQFFGPGTRLTVL.

This rearrangement joins TRBV6-7 to TRBJ1-5, with 9 nucleotides matching TRBD1. TRBV6-7 is placed among ORFs of uncertain function. The length of the CDR3 is 15 residues. Germline trimming cut 6 bases from V and 4 bases from J; bases unmatched to any gene: 7. CDR3 DNA: TGTGCCAGCAGGCTAGACAGGGGGATTAATCAGCCCCAGCATTTT. It translates to CASRLDRGINQPQHF.

The chain couples TRBV2 to TRBJ1-1; 9 bases are a match to TRBD1. Germline assignment: CDR1 SNHLY and CDR2 FYNNEI. The CDR3 contains 14 residues. With V trimmed by 7 bases and J by 4 bases, 7 bases remained unmatched. In DNA form, the CDR3 reads TGTGCCAGCATTCGACAGGGGGGTGGCACTGAAGCTTTCTTT. The encoded protein is CASIRQGGGTEAFF.

A remark on this clone: A read error may be the cause here, since a much bigger clone is one base away. This chain connects TRBV18 to TRBJ2-7, with no clear D. The ends were cut back, 5 bases at V and 0 bases at J, with 2 bases in the middle. The V gene's germline CDR1 is KGHSH and CDR2 LQKENI. The CDR3 runs 11 residues. CDR3: CASSNSYEQYF. DNA for the CDR3: TGTGCCAGCTCAAACTCCTACGAGCAGTACTTC.

This clone was found once. The chain links TRBV5-1 to TRBJ2-5, with a weak D call TRBD1 (6 bases). The V gene's germline CDR1 is SGHRS and CDR2 YFSETQ. The CDR3 runs to 13 residues. The V and J ends lost 2 bases and 4 bases respectively, with 9 bases between them. The CDR3 DNA is TGCGCCAGCAGCTTAAGAGGGGGAGAGACCCAGTACTTC. Translation gives CASSLRGGETQYF.

V gene TRBV5-4 combines with J gene TRBJ1-3; a weak D match, TRBD1 (5 bases). From germline, CDR1 is SGHNT and CDR2 YYREEE (reference sequence). There are 16 residues in the CDR3. V dropped 4 bases and J dropped 2 bases, with 16 bases sitting between them. The CDR3 coding sequence is TGTGCCAGCAGCACGGGGACCGTGGTTCCTGGAAACACCATATATTTT. Its translation is CASSTGTVVPGNTIYF.